This T cell receptor (beta chain) was sequenced during a study of T cells in tuberculosis. Sorting used thawed, overnight-rested PBMC stained with anti-CD3, a viability dye and GMM-loaded CD1B tetramer. C32 glucose monomycolate from Rhodococcus equi was loaded onto the CD1B tetramers. From each donor, roughly 99,000 tetramer-negative cells were sorted. TCRdb's table, derived via immunoSEQ multiplex PCR, lists solely in-frame clones and lacks some. The table lists 80,000 to 90,000 clones, roughly 93% of them singletons. The CDR3 totals 16 residues. Germline V gene lookup returns CDR1 SGHVS and CDR2 FNYEAQ. Trimming took off 1 base at V and 3 bases at J, with 14 bases between the two ends.

The chain employs TRBV7-6 and TRBJ2-3; perhaps TRBD2 as D (6 bases). The sequence derives from an adult woman with latent tuberculosis. The sequencing sample was made of CD1b-GMM tetramer-negative cells sorted from PBMCs. The CDR3 bases are TGTGCCAGCAGCTTAGGACTAGGCCCTTCTACAGATACGCAGTATTTT. This encodes CASSLGLGPSTDTQYF.